This T cell receptor (beta chain) came from a study of blood T cell repertoires in COVID-19. The overall study: The cDNA or gDNA used as material had been derived from T cells, B-cell-depleted T cells, or PBMCs.

Produced via immunoSEQ multiplex PCR; TCRdb's table is partial and in-frame only. The repertoire holds about 270,000 clones, more than 70% seen once, with under 3.5% in the top ten. Losses at the gene ends were 8 bases for V and 12 bases for J; bases not matched to a gene: 10. CDR3 length: 14 residues. The chain joins TRBV23-1 to TRBJ2-1, with 13 positions matching TRBD2. TRBV23-1 is marked as an open reading frame, function uncertain. Sample: peripheral blood. The TCR sequence derives from a woman under 30 with acute or convalescent COVID-19. CDR3 sequence reads: CASPGTSGTHGQFF. The DNA for the CDR3 is TGCGCCAGCCCCGGGACTAGCGGGACCCACGGGCAGTTCTTC.